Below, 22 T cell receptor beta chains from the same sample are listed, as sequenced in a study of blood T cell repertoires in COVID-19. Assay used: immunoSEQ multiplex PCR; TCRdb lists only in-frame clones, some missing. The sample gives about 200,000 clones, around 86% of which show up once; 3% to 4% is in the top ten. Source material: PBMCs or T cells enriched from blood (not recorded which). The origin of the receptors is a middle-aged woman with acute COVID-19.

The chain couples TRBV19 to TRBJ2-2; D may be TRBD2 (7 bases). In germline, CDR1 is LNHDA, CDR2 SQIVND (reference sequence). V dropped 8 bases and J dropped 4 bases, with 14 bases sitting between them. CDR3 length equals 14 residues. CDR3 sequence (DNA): TGTGCCAGTGACGGGGGGCGCGCCACCGGGGAGCTGTTTTTT. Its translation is CASDGGRATGELFF.

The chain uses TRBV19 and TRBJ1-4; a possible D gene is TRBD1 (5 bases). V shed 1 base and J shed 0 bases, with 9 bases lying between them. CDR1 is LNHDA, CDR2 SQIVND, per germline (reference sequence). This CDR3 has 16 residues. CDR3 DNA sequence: TGTGCCAGTAGTATAGGGGGGGTTGCAACTAATGAAAAACTGTTTTTT. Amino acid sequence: CASSIGGVATNEKLFF.

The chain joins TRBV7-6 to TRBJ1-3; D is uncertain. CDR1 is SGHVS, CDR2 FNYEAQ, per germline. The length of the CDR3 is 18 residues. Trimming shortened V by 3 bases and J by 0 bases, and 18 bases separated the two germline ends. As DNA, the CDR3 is TGTGCCAGCAGCTTCCACCTCCCAGAATCTCCCTCTGGAAACACCATATATTTT. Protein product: CASSFHLPESPSGNTIYF.

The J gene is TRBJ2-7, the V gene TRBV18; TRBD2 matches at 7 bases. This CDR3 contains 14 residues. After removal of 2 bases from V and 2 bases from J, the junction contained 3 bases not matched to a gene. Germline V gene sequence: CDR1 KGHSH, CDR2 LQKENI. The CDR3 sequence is CASSPGAGAYEQYF. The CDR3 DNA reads TGTGCCAGCTCACCAGGGGCGGGGGCCTACGAGCAGTACTTC. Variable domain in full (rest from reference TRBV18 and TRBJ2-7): NAGVMQNPRHLVRRRGQEARLRCSPMKGHSHVYWYRQLPEEGLKFMVYLQKENIIDESGMPKERFSAEFPKEGPSILRIQQVVRGDSAAYFCASSPGAGAYEQYFGPGTRLTVT.

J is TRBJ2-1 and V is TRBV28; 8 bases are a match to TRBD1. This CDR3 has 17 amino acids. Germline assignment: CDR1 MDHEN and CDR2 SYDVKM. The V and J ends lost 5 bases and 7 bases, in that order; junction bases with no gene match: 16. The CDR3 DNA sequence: TGTGCCAGCAGTGCACTACAGGGGACAGGTACGGGAAATGAGCAGTTCTTC. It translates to CASSALQGTGTGNEQFF.

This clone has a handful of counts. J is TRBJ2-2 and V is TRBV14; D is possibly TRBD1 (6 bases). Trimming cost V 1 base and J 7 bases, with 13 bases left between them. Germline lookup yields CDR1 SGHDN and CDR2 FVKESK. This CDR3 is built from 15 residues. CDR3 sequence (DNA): TGTGCCAGCAGCCAAGTAGCAGGGGCCGGCGGGGAGCTGTTTTTT. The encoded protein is CASSQVAGAGGELFF.

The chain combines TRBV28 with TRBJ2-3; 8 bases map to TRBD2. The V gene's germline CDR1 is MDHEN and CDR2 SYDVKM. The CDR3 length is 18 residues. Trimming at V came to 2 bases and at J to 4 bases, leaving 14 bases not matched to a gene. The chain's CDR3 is CASSLPKKAAGVADTQYF. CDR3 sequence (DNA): TGTGCCAGCAGTTTACCCAAAAAAGCAGCGGGAGTCGCAGATACGCAGTATTTT.

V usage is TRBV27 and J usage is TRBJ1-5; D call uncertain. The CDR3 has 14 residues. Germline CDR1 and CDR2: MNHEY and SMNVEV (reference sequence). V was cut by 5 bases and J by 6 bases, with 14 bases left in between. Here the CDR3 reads CASSPREGGQPQHF. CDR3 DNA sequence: TGTGCCAGCAGTCCTCGGGAGGGTGGTCAGCCCCAGCATTTT.

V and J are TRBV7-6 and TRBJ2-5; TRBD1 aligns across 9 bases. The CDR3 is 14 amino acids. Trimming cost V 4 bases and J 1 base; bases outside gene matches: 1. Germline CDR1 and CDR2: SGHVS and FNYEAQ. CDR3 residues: CASSWGQGQETQYF. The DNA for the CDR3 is TGTGCCAGCAGCTGGGGACAGGGCCAAGAGACCCAGTACTTC.

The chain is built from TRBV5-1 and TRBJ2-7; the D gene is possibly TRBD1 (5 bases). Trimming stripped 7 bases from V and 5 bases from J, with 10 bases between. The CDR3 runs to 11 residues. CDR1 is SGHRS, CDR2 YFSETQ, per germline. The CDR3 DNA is TGCGCCAGCGCCCAGGGCCACGAGCAGTACTTC. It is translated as CASAQGHEQYF.

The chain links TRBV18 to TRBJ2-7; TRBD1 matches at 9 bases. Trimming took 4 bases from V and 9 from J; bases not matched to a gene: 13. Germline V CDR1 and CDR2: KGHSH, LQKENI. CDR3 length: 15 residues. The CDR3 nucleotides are TGTGCCAGCTCACTAGGACAGGGGCCCCTGGGGGGGCAGTACTTC. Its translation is CASSLGQGPLGGQYF.

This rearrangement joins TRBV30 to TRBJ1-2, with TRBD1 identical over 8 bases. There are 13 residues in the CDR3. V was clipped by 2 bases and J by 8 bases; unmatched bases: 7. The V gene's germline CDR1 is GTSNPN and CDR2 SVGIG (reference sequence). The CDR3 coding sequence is TGTGCCTGGAGTCGGGACAGGATGGGAGGCTACACCTTC. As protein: CAWSRDRMGGYTF. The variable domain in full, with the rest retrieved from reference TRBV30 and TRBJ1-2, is SQTIHQWPATLVQPVGSPLSLECTVEGTSNPNLYWYRQAAGRGLQLLFYSVGIGQISSEVPQNLSASRPQDRQFILSSKKLLLSDSGFYLCAWSRDRMGGYTFGSGTRLTVV.

The chain's CDR3 is CAWSGGTGSQPQHF. The CDR3 nucleotides are TGTGCCTGGAGTGGGGGGACAGGGAGTCAGCCCCAGCATTTT. The V call is TRBV30, the J call TRBJ1-5; the match to TRBD1 covers 9 bases. The V gene end was trimmed by 1 base and the J gene end by 6 bases; junction bases not matched to a gene: 4. This CDR3 has 14 amino acids. The V gene's germline CDR1 is GTSNPN and CDR2 SVGIG (reference sequence).

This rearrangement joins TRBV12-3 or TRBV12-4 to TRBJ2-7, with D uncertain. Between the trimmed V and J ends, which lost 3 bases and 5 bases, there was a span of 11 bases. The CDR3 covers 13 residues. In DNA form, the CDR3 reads TGTGCCAGCAGTTTGTATTCAGGCCACGAGCAGTACTTC. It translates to CASSLYSGHEQYF.

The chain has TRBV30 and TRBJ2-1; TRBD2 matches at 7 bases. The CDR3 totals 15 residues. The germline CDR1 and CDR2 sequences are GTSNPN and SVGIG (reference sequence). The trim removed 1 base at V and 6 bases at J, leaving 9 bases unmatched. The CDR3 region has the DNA TGTGCCTGGAGTGGTGGCGGGAGTTTGGGCAATGAGCAGTTCTTC. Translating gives CAWSGGGSLGNEQFF.

This CDR3 is CASSSAGGYGYTF. DNA of the CDR3: TGTGCCAGCAGTTCTGCCGGGGGCTATGGCTACACCTTC. This chain uses TRBV28 with TRBJ1-2; D may be TRBD1 (5 bases). The V end lost 4 bases, the J end lost 4 bases, and 10 bases lay between the germline ends. CDR3 length: 13 residues. Per the germline V gene, CDR1 is MDHEN and CDR2 is SYDVKM.

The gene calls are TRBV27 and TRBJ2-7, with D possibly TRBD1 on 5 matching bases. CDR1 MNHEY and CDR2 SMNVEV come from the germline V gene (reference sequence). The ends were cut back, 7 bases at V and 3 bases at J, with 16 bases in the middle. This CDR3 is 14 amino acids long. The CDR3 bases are TGTGCCAGCAACATTCTCGGGCAGGGCTACGAGCAGTACTTC. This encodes CASNILGQGYEQYF.

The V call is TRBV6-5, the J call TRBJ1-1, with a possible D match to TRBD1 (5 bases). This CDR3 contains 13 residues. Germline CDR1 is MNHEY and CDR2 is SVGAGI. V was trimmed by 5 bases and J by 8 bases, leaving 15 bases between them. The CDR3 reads CASSRDGGGEAFF. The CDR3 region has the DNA TGTGCCAGCAGTCGGGACGGAGGAGGGGAAGCTTTCTTT.

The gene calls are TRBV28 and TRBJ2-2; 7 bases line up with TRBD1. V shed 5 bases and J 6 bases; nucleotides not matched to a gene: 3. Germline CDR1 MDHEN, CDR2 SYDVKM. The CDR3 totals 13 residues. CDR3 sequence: CASSRRGSGELFF. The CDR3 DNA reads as TGTGCCAGCAGTCGCAGGGGGTCCGGGGAGCTGTTTTTT.

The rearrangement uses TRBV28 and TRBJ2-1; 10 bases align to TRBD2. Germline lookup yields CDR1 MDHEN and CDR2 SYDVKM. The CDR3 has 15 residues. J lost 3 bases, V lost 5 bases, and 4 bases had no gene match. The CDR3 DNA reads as TGTGCCAGCAGTCCCGGGACTAGCGACTACAATGAGCAGTTCTTC. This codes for CASSPGTSDYNEQFF.

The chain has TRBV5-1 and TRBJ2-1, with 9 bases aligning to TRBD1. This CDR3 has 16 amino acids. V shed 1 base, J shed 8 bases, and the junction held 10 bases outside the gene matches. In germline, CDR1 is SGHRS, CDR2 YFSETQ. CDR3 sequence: CASSLQPGQGDHEQFF. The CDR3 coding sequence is TGCGCCAGCAGCTTGCAGCCGGGACAGGGAGATCATGAGCAGTTCTTC.

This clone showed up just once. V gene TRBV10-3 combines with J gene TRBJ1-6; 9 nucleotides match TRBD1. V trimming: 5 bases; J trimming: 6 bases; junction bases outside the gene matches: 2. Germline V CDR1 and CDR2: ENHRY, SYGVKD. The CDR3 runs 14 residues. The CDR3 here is CAISKDRGNSPLHF. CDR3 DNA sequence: TGTGCCATCAGTAAGGACAGGGGTAATTCACCCCTCCACTTT.